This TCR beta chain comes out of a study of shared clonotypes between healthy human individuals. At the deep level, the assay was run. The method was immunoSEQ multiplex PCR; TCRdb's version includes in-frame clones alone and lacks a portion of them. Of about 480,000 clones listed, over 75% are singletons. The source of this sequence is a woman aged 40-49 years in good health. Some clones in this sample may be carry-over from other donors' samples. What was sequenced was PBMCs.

The chain's CDR3 is CAWHRTGYEQYF. For the CDR3, the DNA is TGTGCCTGGCACCGGACGGGGTACGAGCAGTACTTC. The chain links TRBV30 to TRBJ2-7; D is perhaps TRBD2 (5 bases). Germline CDR1 is GTSNPN and CDR2 is SVGIG (reference sequence). CDR3 size: 12 residues. Trimming pared 5 bases from V and 4 bases from J, leaving 12 bases between. The full variable domain, completed using reference TRBV30 and TRBJ2-7, is SQTIHQWPATLVQPVGSPLSLECTVEGTSNPNLYWYRQAAGRGLQLLFYSVGIGQISSEVPQNLSASRPQDRQFILSSKKLLLSDSGFYLCAWHRTGYEQYFGPGTRLTVT.